Below, one TCR beta chain is given with its context. The antigen remains unidentified. Assay used: immunoSEQ multiplex PCR; TCRdb lists only in-frame clones, some missing. The sample has 50,000 to 70,000 clones, approximately 86% seen once. This entry belongs to a study of lymphopenia after photon versus proton radiotherapy. Study-wide results and limits: Under photons, naive T cells and diversity fell while effector/memory populations rose. Post-nadir diversity loss with photons came from oligoclonal expansion, particularly CD8+ Temra cells. Survival link was tested only in deceased patients; proton benefit remains a possibility.

Germline CDR1 SGHTA, CDR2 FQGTGA. The CDR3 runs to 15 residues. The ends lost 5 bases at V and 1 base at J; junction bases unmatched: 6. Source: peripheral blood, taken from a patient treated with proton-based radiotherapy. This TCR derives from a man older than 75 with esophageal cancer. V and J are TRBV7-3 and TRBJ1-1, with TRBD1 matching 8 bases. DNA for the CDR3: TGTGCCAGCAGCCCCCAGGGGGCTCGGAACACTGAAGCTTTCTTT. Translated: CASSPQGARNTEAFF.